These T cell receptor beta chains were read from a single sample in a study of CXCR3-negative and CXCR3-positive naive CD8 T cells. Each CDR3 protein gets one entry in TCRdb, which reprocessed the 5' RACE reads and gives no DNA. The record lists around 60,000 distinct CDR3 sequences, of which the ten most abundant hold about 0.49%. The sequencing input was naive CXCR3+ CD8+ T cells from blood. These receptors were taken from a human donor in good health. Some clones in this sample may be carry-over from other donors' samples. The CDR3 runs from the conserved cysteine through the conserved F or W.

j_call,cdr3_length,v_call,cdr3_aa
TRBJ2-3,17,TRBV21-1,CASSINCSGGSTDTQYF
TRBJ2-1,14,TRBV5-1,CASSSYDSDNEQFF
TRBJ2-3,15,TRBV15,CATSRGRQELDTQYF
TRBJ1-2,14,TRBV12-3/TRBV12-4,CASTGTDNNYGYTF
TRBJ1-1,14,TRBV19,CASSIHSLNTEAFF
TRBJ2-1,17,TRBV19,CATAITTWDVSYNEQFF
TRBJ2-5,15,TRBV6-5,CASRLRLAAQETQYF
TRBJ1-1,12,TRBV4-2,CASSTGSSEAFF
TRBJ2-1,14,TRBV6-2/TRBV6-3,CASSNRQGAFEQFF
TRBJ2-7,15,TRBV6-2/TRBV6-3,CASSPRLAALDEQYF
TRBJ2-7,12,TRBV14,CASSPLQDEQYF
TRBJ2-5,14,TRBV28,CASSDTGGGETQYF